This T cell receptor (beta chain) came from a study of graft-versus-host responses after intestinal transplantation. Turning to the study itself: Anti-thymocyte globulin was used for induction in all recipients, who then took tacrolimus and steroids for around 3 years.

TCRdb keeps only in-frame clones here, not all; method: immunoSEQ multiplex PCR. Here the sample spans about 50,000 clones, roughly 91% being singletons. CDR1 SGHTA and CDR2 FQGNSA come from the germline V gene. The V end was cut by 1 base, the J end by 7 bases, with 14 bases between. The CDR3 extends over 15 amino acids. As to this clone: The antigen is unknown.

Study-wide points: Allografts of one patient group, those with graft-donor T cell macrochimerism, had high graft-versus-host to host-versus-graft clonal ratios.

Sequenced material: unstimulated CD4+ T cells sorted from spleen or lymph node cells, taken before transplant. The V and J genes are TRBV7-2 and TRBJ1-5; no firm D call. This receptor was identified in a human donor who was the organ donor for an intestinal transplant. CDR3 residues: CASSLVGAIGQPQHF. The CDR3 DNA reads TGTGCCAGCAGCTTAGTTGGCGCAATTGGCCAGCCCCAGCATTTT.